The T cell receptor beta chain under discussion was sequenced for a study of blood T cell repertoires in COVID-19. Study at large: The analysed material was cDNA or gDNA that came from T cells, B-cell-depleted T cells, or PBMCs.

The CDR3 runs 13 residues. CDR1 and CDR2 (germline): LNHDA, SQIVND (reference sequence). The V end was cut by 6 bases, the J end by 4 bases, with 12 bases between. In the original analysis: Estimation of nucleated cell counts relied on the amplification of reference gene primers. Repertoires were generated with immunoSEQ multiplex PCR, while TCRdb's copy carries only in-frame clones and drops some. That table furnishes V, J and clone size, whereas the DNA furnished D and trimming. This table holds roughly 200,000 clones, roughly 80% found once. Allocation to cohorts depended on clinical history reported by the participants.

The receptor comes from a middle-aged man who had recovered from COVID-19. Sequencing input: PBMCs or T cells enriched from blood (not recorded which). The V and J genes are TRBV19 and TRBJ1-2; D uncertain. CDR3 region: CASSPGGVYGYTF. In DNA form, the CDR3 reads TGTGCCAGTAGCCCGGGCGGGGTCTATGGCTACACCTTC. The whole variable domain, filled in from reference TRBV19 and TRBJ1-2, reads DGGITQSPKYLFRKEGQNVTLSCEQNLNHDAMYWYRQDPGQGLRLIYYSQIVNDFQKGDIAEGYSVSREKKESFPLTVTSAQKNPTAFYLCASSPGGVYGYTFGSGTRLTVV.